In its sample, the clone carrying this TCR beta chain was seen a few times. Its target is not known. These data come from a study of shared clonotypes between healthy human individuals. At the level of the study: The people who gave samples were a couple of women and a few men aged 18 to 49.

Profiling relied on immunoSEQ multiplex PCR, and the TCRdb table lists in-frame clones only, not all of them. The table includes approximately 640,000 clones, 90% detected once. CDR1 SGHVS and CDR2 FNYEAQ come from the germline V gene. The CDR3 runs 16 residues. The trim removed 4 bases at V and 5 bases at J, leaving 14 bases unmatched. Findings and limits, study-wide: Compared with memory subsets, naive subsets generally had larger estimated richness.

This TCR derives from a man younger than 35 in good health. Some clones in this sample may be carry-over from other donors' samples. The chain combines TRBV7-6 with TRBJ2-7; 7 bases align to TRBD2. Sequenced: memory CD8+ T cells from PBMCs. Described subset: CD45RO+ cells pooled with CCR7-negative TemRA cells. DNA of the CDR3: TGTGCCAGCAGCTCCCTCGGATGGGGGAGGGCGAACGAGCAGTACTTC. As protein: CASSSLGWGRANEQYF.